These 31 T cell receptor beta chains originate from one sample sequenced in a study of shared clonotypes between healthy human individuals. Some clones are missing from TCRdb's copy, which holds only in-frame ones; the method was immunoSEQ multiplex PCR. Of some 630,000 clones detected, roughly 95% appear once; the ten largest clones hold about 0.12%. The naive CD8 subset, CD45RO-negative cells positively selected for CCR7, excluded terminally differentiated effector memory CD45RA+ cells. Sequencing used naive CD8+ T cells sorted from blood. These receptors all stem from a woman aged 25 to 39 in good health.

The chain is built from TRBV27 and TRBJ2-7; TRBD1 or TRBD2 may be the D gene (5 bases each). V shed 3 bases and J shed 0 bases, with 21 bases lying between them. The CDR3 runs 18 residues. Germline V gene data show CDR1 as MNHEY and CDR2 as SMNVEV (reference sequence). CDR3 amino acids: CASSFFSGVGPSSYEQYF. As DNA, the CDR3 is TGTGCCAGCAGTTTTTTTTCCGGGGTGGGACCGAGCTCCTACGAGCAGTACTTC.

CDR3 DNA: TGTGCCAGCAGTTACGTGGGAATGGAGGACTATGGCTACACCTTC. This gives the protein CASSYVGMEDYGYTF. The chain recombines TRBV6-6 with TRBJ1-2; no definite D call. This CDR3 comprises 15 residues. The V gene lost 2 bases and the J gene lost 3 bases, with 13 bases spanning the gap. CDR1 and CDR2 (germline): MNHNY, SVGAGI (reference sequence).

The V call is TRBV7-9, the J call TRBJ1-2; D is undetermined. V was shortened by 1 base and J by 4 bases, with 7 bases between the two germline ends. Germline CDR1 is SEHNR and CDR2 is FQNEAQ (reference sequence). The CDR3 is 13 residues long. As DNA, the CDR3 is TGTGCCAGCAGCTTAGGGGCCCCCTATGGCTACACCTTC. Translating it yields CASSLGAPYGYTF.

Notes on this clone: The same CDR3 can be traced to other DNA sequences in this sample. The chain carries TRBV7-3 and TRBJ2-7; D is unclear. The length of the CDR3 is 13 residues. Germline loops: CDR1 SGHTA, CDR2 FQGTGA. V lost 2 bases and J lost 1, with 6 bases in between. The CDR3 here is CASSLDGSYEQYF. Written as DNA, the CDR3 is TGTGCCAGCAGCTTAGACGGATCCTACGAGCAGTACTTC. The variable domain in full, with the rest retrieved from reference TRBV7-3 and TRBJ2-7, is GAGVSQTPSNKVTEKGKYVELRCDPISGHTALYWYRQSLGQGPEFLIYFQGTGAADDSGLPNDRFFAVRPEGSVSTLKIQRTERGDSAVYLCASSLDGSYEQYFGPGTRLTVT.

The rearrangement joins TRBV15 to TRBJ1-5; D ambiguous. Trimming took off 0 bases at V and 5 bases at J, with 8 bases between the two ends. This CDR3 has 14 residues. Germline CDR1 LNHNV, CDR2 YYDKDF (reference sequence). The CDR3 region is CATSRDIGYQPQHF. The CDR3, as DNA: TGTGCCACCAGCAGAGATATTGGGTATCAGCCCCAGCATTTT. The full variable domain, rest sourced from reference TRBV15 and TRBJ1-5, is DAMVIQNPRYQVTQFGKPVTLSCSQTLNHNVMYWYQQKSSQAPKLLFHYYDKDFNNEADTPDNFQSRRPNTSFCFLDIRSPGLGDTAMYLCATSRDIGYQPQHFGDGTRLSIL.

V is TRBV11-2 and J is TRBJ2-7, with 7 bases that match TRBD2. Germline V gene data show CDR1 as SGHAT and CDR2 as FQNNGV. This CDR3 has 15 amino acids. The ends lost 5 bases at V and 3 bases at J; junction bases unmatched: 10. The CDR3 region has the DNA TGTGCCAGCAGCCTCACCCCCCTAGCGGACTACGAGCAGTACTTC. This translates into CASSLTPLADYEQYF.

The gene calls are TRBV29-1 and TRBJ2-7, with 9 positions matching TRBD1. The trim removed 8 bases at V and 4 bases at J, leaving 9 bases unmatched. Germline assignment: CDR1 SQVTM and CDR2 ANQGSEA. The CDR3 is made up of 13 amino acids. The CDR3 sequence: CSIITGGSYEQYF. CDR3 DNA sequence: TGCAGCATCATTACAGGGGGCTCTTACGAGCAGTACTTC.

This chain links TRBV27 with TRBJ2-7, with D possibly matching TRBD2 (5 bases). The CDR3 is 16 amino acids. The germline CDR1 and CDR2 sequences are MNHEY and SMNVEV (reference sequence). The germline V and J ends were trimmed by 0 bases and 5 bases, with 17 bases remaining between them. As DNA, the CDR3 is TGTGCCAGCAGTTTATCGTTTCTCGGGATTGACGACGAGCAGTACTTC. Translated: CASSLSFLGIDDEQYF.

V usage is TRBV6-5 and J usage is TRBJ2-2; D may be TRBD2 (5 bases). Trimming pared 0 bases from V and 6 bases from J, leaving 11 bases between. The germline CDR1 and CDR2 sequences are MNHEY and SVGAGI. The CDR3 runs 15 residues. CDR3 loop: CASSYSSLASGELFF. The CDR3 DNA reads TGTGCCAGCAGTTACTCGAGTCTAGCCTCCGGGGAGCTGTTTTTT.

V usage is TRBV11-1 and J usage is TRBJ2-5; D not certain. V lost 6 bases, J lost 6 bases, and 11 bases lay in between. This CDR3 has 12 amino acids. Germline V gives CDR1 SGHAT, CDR2 FQDESV (reference sequence). The CDR3 DNA follows: TGTGCCAGCAGTTCCGATTCCAAGACCCAGTACTTC. This codes for CASSSDSKTQYF.

V is TRBV27 and J is TRBJ2-7; perhaps TRBD1 as D (5 bases). Trimming took 2 bases from V and 3 from J, leaving 11 bases between them. Germline V gene data show CDR1 as MNHEY and CDR2 as SMNVEV (reference sequence). The CDR3 is made up of 14 amino acids. In DNA, the CDR3 is TGTGCCAGCAGTTTAGCCGTGGGGCACTACGAGCAGTACTTC. This encodes CASSLAVGHYEQYF.

This chain uses TRBV27 with TRBJ2-1; TRBD2 matches 7 bases. The CDR3 is made up of 14 amino acids. The trim removed 5 bases at V and 3 bases at J, leaving 4 bases unmatched. Germline CDR1 is MNHEY and CDR2 is SMNVEV (reference sequence). CDR3 DNA: TGTGCCAGCAGTCCCAGCGGGGACTACAATGAGCAGTTCTTC. It yields the protein CASSPSGDYNEQFF.

The CDR3 sequence is CASSRGGNEQFF. The CDR3, as DNA: TGTGCCAGCAGCCGGGGGGGGAATGAGCAGTTCTTC. J is TRBJ2-1 and V is TRBV11-2, with 8 bases identical to TRBD2. V shed 5 bases, J shed 7 bases, and the junction held 1 base outside the gene matches. Germline-derived CDR1 and CDR2 are SGHAT and FQNNGV. The CDR3 loop spans 12 amino acids.

This chain's CDR3 is CASSLVTGGTGNTIYF. The CDR3, as DNA: TGTGCCAGCAGTTTAGTGACAGGGGGCACGGGAAACACCATATATTTT. The chain uses TRBV28 and TRBJ1-3, with 10 bases matching TRBD1. After removal of 2 bases from V and 4 bases from J, the junction contained 5 bases not matched to a gene. The CDR3 is made up of 16 amino acids. The germline V gene has CDR1 MDHEN and CDR2 SYDVKM.

The rearrangement joins TRBV28 to TRBJ2-1; perhaps D is TRBD1 or TRBD2 (6 bases each). CDR3 length: 16 residues. Trimming stripped 6 bases from V and 3 bases from J, with 18 bases between. Germline CDR1 and CDR2: MDHEN and SYDVKM. CDR3 residues: CASSGRGGGVYNEQFF. The CDR3 DNA reads as TGTGCCAGCAGCGGTAGAGGGGGAGGAGTCTACAATGAGCAGTTCTTC.

In this sample, this clone turned up a few times. The gene calls are TRBV9 and TRBJ2-7, with a weak D call TRBD1 (5 bases). The CDR3 consists of 14 residues. Trimming cost V 3 bases and J 2 bases, with 12 bases left between them. Germline V gene lookup returns CDR1 SGDLS and CDR2 YYNGEE. The CDR3 nucleotides read TGTGCCAGCAGCGGGGGCAGCTCCCCCTACGAGCAGTACTTC. Translation: CASSGGSSPYEQYF. Using reference TRBV9 and TRBJ2-7 for the parts outside the CDR3, the full variable domain is DSGVTQTPKHLITATGQRVTLRCSPRSGDLSVYWYQQSLDQGLQFLIQYYNGEERAKGNILERFSAQQFPDLHSELNLSSLELGDSALYFCASSGGSSPYEQYFGPGTRLTVT.

This clone was observed a single time. The rearrangement joins TRBV9 to TRBJ2-7, with unresolved D. Germline CDR1 SGDLS, CDR2 YYNGEE. The CDR3 is made up of 12 amino acids. V gave up 8 bases and J gave up 3 bases, with 12 bases separating them. DNA for the CDR3: TGTGCCAGAAACTCCCGCCTCTACGAGCAGTACTTC. Its protein product is CARNSRLYEQYF.

A word on this clone: Other DNA sequences within the sample encode an identical CDR3. The chain recombines TRBV7-2 with TRBJ2-2; D gene unclear. In germline, CDR1 is SGHTA, CDR2 FQGNSA. CDR3 size: 13 residues. Trimming shortened V by 5 bases and J by 2 bases, and 6 bases separated the two germline ends. CDR3 amino acids: CASSPVNTGELFF. Here the CDR3 DNA reads TGTGCCAGCAGCCCCGTTAACACCGGGGAGCTGTTTTTT.

The genes are TRBV11-2 and TRBJ2-7; D possibly corresponds to TRBD1 (6 bases). V dropped 5 bases and J dropped 1 base, with 15 bases sitting between them. The CDR3 sequence is 15 residues long. The germline gives CDR1 SGHAT, CDR2 FQNNGV. The CDR3 region is CASSQVTGNSYEQYF. CDR3 bases: TGTGCCAGCAGCCAGGTTACAGGGAATTCCTACGAGCAGTACTTC.

This sequence joins TRBV7-9 and TRBJ2-1; no clear D gene. CDR3 length equals 13 residues. CDR1 is SEHNR and CDR2 is FQNEAQ in the germline V gene (reference sequence). The V and J ends lost 4 bases and 2 bases respectively, with 6 bases between them. The CDR3 DNA follows: TGTGCCAGCAGCTCTCGGACCTACAATGAGCAGTTCTTC. It encodes CASSSRTYNEQFF.

The rearrangement uses TRBV27 and TRBJ2-2; D is uncertain. The CDR3 loop spans 13 amino acids. Germline lookup yields CDR1 MNHEY and CDR2 SMNVEV (reference sequence). Trimming cost V 5 bases and J 5 bases, with 9 bases left between them. In DNA, the CDR3 is TGTGCCAGCAGTCCAAGAAGAACCGGGGAGCTGTTTTTT. Translating it yields CASSPRRTGELFF.

The chain uses TRBV28 and TRBJ2-1, with D unclear. Deletions cut 1 base from V and 7 bases from J, with 11 bases between. Germline V gives CDR1 MDHEN, CDR2 SYDVKM. The CDR3 sequence is 14 residues long. The CDR3 is CASSLLWSLNEQFF. For the CDR3, the DNA is TGTGCCAGCAGTTTATTGTGGAGTTTAAATGAGCAGTTCTTC. Combining the CDR3 with reference TRBV28 and TRBJ2-1 gives the whole variable domain DVKVTQSSRYLVKRTGEKVFLECVQDMDHENMFWYRQDPGLGLRLIYFSYDVKMKEKGDIPEGYSVSREKKERFSLILESASTNQTSMYLCASSLLWSLNEQFFGPGTRLTVL.

The chain joins TRBV7-3 to TRBJ1-1; 7 bases agree with TRBD1. CDR3 length equals 15 residues. Germline values: CDR1 SGHTA, CDR2 FQGTGA. Losses at the gene ends were 2 bases for V and 6 bases for J; bases not matched to a gene: 9. DNA of the CDR3: TGTGCCAGCAGCTTAGGCCCAGGGGGAATACCTGAAGCTTTCTTT. Translated: CASSLGPGGIPEAFF.

This chain uses TRBV4-1 with TRBJ2-7, with D uncertain. Germline assignment: CDR1 MGHRA and CDR2 YSYEKL. Trimming removed 5 bases at V and 1 base at J, with 12 bases between. The CDR3 is 14 residues long. This chain's CDR3 is CASSSAGGSYEQYF. Written as DNA, the CDR3 is TGCGCCAGCAGCTCGGCAGGCGGTTCCTACGAGCAGTACTTC.

The V call is TRBV4-1, the J call TRBJ2-7, with D perhaps TRBD1 (5 bases). Trimming left V 2 bases short and J 3 bases short, with 14 bases between. CDR3 length: 15 residues. In germline, CDR1 is MGHRA, CDR2 YSYEKL. CDR3 sequence reads: CASSQPGHSSYEQYF. CDR3 DNA sequence: TGCGCCAGCAGCCAACCCGGACACTCAAGCTACGAGCAGTACTTC.

V is TRBV7-9 and J is TRBJ2-3; unclear D gene. The CDR3 is made up of 15 amino acids. Trimming took 5 bases from V and 4 from J, leaving 16 bases between them. Germline V gene lookup returns CDR1 SEHNR and CDR2 FQNEAQ (reference sequence). The CDR3 DNA reads TGTGCCAGCAGCCGCGGATCTACGGTGGCAGATACGCAGTATTTT. It specifies CASSRGSTVADTQYF.

This rearrangement joins TRBV9 to TRBJ1-1; 7 positions match TRBD1. The CDR3 consists of 15 residues. Looked up from germline, CDR1 is SGDLS and CDR2 is YYNGEE. V was pared by 4 bases and J by 5 bases, with 11 bases of the junction left unmatched. In DNA form, the CDR3 reads TGTGCCAGCAGCCCGCGTACGACAGGGATTACTGAAGCTTTCTTT. Its translation: CASSPRTTGITEAFF.

The rearrangement links TRBV13 to TRBJ2-7, with 9 bases fitting TRBD1. This CDR3 has 14 amino acids. V dropped 5 bases and J dropped 6; count of bases not matched to a gene: 8. Germline V gene data show CDR1 as PRHDT and CDR2 as FYEKMQ (reference sequence). CDR3 coding DNA: TGTGCCAGCAGCCCCGGGACAGGGTGGGTCGAGCAGTACTTC. Its protein product is CASSPGTGWVEQYF.

Regarding this clone: Other DNA sequences in the same sample also yield this CDR3. V and J are TRBV27 and TRBJ2-7; D remains unclear. This CDR3 region has 11 residues. Germline V gives CDR1 MNHEY, CDR2 SMNVEV (reference sequence). Trimming took off 3 bases at V and 5 bases at J, with 5 bases between the two ends. The CDR3 here is CASSFGHEQYF. In nucleotides, the CDR3 is TGTGCCAGCAGTTTTGGCCACGAGCAGTACTTC.

The gene calls are TRBV5-1 and TRBJ2-4, with D perhaps TRBD2 (6 bases). The CDR3 is 15 residues long. V was clipped by 3 bases and J by 0 bases, with 10 bases between them. CDR1 and CDR2 (germline): SGHRS, YFSETQ. The CDR3 sequence is CASSSGEIAKNIQYF. The CDR3, as DNA: TGCGCCAGCAGCTCGGGGGAAATAGCCAAAAACATTCAGTACTTC.

The chain is built from TRBV5-6 and TRBJ2-7; 10 nucleotides match TRBD2. Per the germline V gene, CDR1 is SGHDT and CDR2 is YYEEEE. The CDR3 totals 14 residues. V shed 4 bases and J 4 bases; nucleotides not matched to a gene: 5. CDR3 in amino acids: CASSHVTSGYEQYF. The DNA of the CDR3 is TGTGCCAGCAGCCACGTGACTAGCGGGTACGAGCAGTACTTC.